This T cell receptor (beta chain) is from a study of blood T cell repertoires in COVID-19. Study in general: The analysed material was cDNA or gDNA that came from T cells, B-cell-depleted T cells, or PBMCs.

The repertoire was sequenced with immunoSEQ multiplex PCR; TCRdb's copy has only in-frame clones and lacks some. The sample records around 41,000 clones, roughly 90% being singletons. CDR1 and CDR2 (germline): KGHSH, LQKENI. The CDR3 has 17 amino acids. Trimming removed 1 base at V and 0 bases at J, with 13 bases between. The sample consisted of peripheral blood. The TCR was taken from a woman older than 75 with active COVID-19. The V gene is TRBV18, the J gene TRBJ1-3; TRBD1 is a possible D gene (6 bases). CDR3 sequence (DNA): TGTGCCAGCTCACCACGAGCGGGGGGCCGCTCTGGAAACACCATATATTTT. This translates into CASSPRAGGRSGNTIYF.